The rows below give T cell receptor beta chains drawn from one sample of a study of T-cell reconstitution after alpha-beta-depleted transplantation in children. TCRdb redid the calling of the PCR reads with MiXCR, one entry per CDR3 protein. The top ten clones hold approximately 15% of a sample with 500,000 or so distinct CDR3 sequences, approximately 10% of them seen once. The sample consisted of PBMCs, mostly from graft donor cells, taken 180 days after TCRalphabeta/CD19-depleted stem cell transplant. The receptors shown here come from a female patient aged 2 to 10 who had a stem cell transplant for aplastic anemia, so the T cells may come from the graft donor. The CDR3 runs from the conserved cysteine through the conserved F or W. A D gene is named only where the DNA matches it firmly. Clone size, where shown, is once, few, many, or a class for clones that have expanded.

TRBV11-1,TRBJ2-3,.,.,CASSFVGIVDTQYF,TGTGCCAGCAGCTTTGTCGGGATCGTAGATACGCAGTATTTT
TRBV29-1,TRBJ1-4,.,.,CSVVPGGDEKLFF,TGCAGCGTTGTGCCCGGGGGCGATGAAAAACTGTTTTTT
TRBV5-1,TRBJ2-7,TRBD1,.,CASSARQGRIPSYEQYF,TGCGCCAGCAGCGCAAGACAGGGGAGAATACCCTCCTACGAGCAGTACTTC
TRBV27,TRBJ2-5,TRBD1,few,CASSTRTGGFQETQYF,TGTGCCAGCAGTACCCGGACAGGGGGCTTCCAAGAGACCCAGTACTTC
TRBV9,TRBJ2-1,TRBD2,.,CASSVEAGGGHNEQFF,TGTGCCAGCAGCGTAGAAGCGGGGGGGGGTCACAATGAGCAGTTCTTC
TRBV24-1,TRBJ2-5,TRBD2,.,CATSFDGRGAQYF,TGTGCCACCAGTTTTGACGGCCGGGGGGCCCAGTACTTC
TRBV7-8,TRBJ2-3,.,many,CASSLAGTTDTQYF,TGTGCCAGCAGCTTAGCGGGGACTACAGATACGCAGTATTTT
TRBV4-2,TRBJ2-1,TRBD2,.,CASSPLAGASYNEQFF,TGTGCCAGCAGCCCGCTAGCGGGAGCGTCCTACAATGAGCAGTTCTTC
TRBV7-9,TRBJ2-5,TRBD1,.,CASSLIVPTGGETQYF,TGTGCCAGCAGCTTAATTGTACCGACAGGGGGAGAGACCCAGTACTTC
TRBV7-2,TRBJ1-1,.,.,CASSLVRMNTEAFF,TGTGCCAGCAGCTTAGTGCGGATGAACACTGAAGCTTTCTTT
TRBV4-3,TRBJ2-1,.,few,CASRGGRDEQFF,TGCGCCAGCAGGGGGGGAAGAGATGAGCAGTTCTTC
TRBV5-1,TRBJ2-7,.,few,CASSLKMTRLDYYEQYF,TGCGCCAGCAGCTTGAAGATGACACGGCTTGATTACTACGAGCAGTACTTC
TRBV5-5,TRBJ2-2,TRBD1,many,CASSLGDRGLLGELFF,TGTGCCAGCAGCTTGGGGGACAGGGGGCTGCTCGGGGAGCTGTTTTTT
TRBV29-1,TRBJ2-5,.,.,CSASGGRETQYF,TGCAGCGCCTCGGGTGGGAGGGAGACCCAGTACTTC
TRBV6-1,TRBJ2-2,.,few,CASSERSRTGNTGELFF,TGTGCCAGCAGTGAAAGGTCCCGGACGGGGAACACCGGGGAGCTGTTTTTT
TRBV20-1,TRBJ1-5,.,.,CSARGSGVSNQPQHF,TGCAGTGCTAGAGGTTCGGGAGTTAGCAATCAGCCCCAGCATTTT
TRBV5-1,TRBJ2-2,.,.,CASSQIPGPDTGELFF,TGCGCCAGCAGCCAGATACCGGGACCGGACACCGGGGAGCTGTTTTTT
TRBV20-1,TRBJ2-1,.,few,CSAPPDRLRNYNEQFF,TGCAGTGCTCCCCCTGACAGGTTGCGGAACTACAATGAGCAGTTCTTC
TRBV5-4,TRBJ2-1,TRBD2,.,CASSWVGLDPNEQFF,TGTGCCAGCAGCTGGGTGGGACTAGATCCCAATGAGCAGTTCTTC
TRBV6-2/TRBV6-3,TRBJ1-5,TRBD1,.,CASSQTGAGTSNQPQHF,TGTGCCAGCAGTCAGACAGGGGCAGGGACGAGCAATCAGCCCCAGCATTTT
TRBV5-1,TRBJ2-5,TRBD1,few,CASSFVSRSRGPGETQYF,TGCGCCAGCAGCTTCGTTAGTCGTTCCAGGGGGCCGGGGGAGACCCAGTACTTC
TRBV16,TRBJ1-5,.,.,CASSQVSRVGQPQHF,TGTGCCAGCAGCCAAGTGTCCAGGGTGGGTCAGCCCCAGCATTTT
TRBV20-1,TRBJ1-5,.,.,CSAREQAIWNQPQHF,TGCAGTGCTAGAGAGCAGGCGATTTGGAATCAGCCCCAGCATTTT
TRBV12-3/TRBV12-4,TRBJ2-5,.,few,CASSLWTEQETQYF,TGTGCCAGCAGTTTGTGGACAGAACAAGAGACCCAGTACTTC
TRBV7-9,TRBJ2-7,.,.,CASSPGPWRPYEQYF,TGTGCCAGCAGCCCCGGGCCTTGGAGGCCCTACGAGCAGTACTTC
TRBV28,TRBJ1-5,.,.,CASSLWSVSNQPQHF,TGTGCCAGCAGTTTATGGTCGGTTAGCAATCAGCCCCAGCATTTT
TRBV7-9,TRBJ2-5,TRBD1,.,CASSFRDSPRTQYF,TGTGCCAGCAGCTTCCGGGACAGCCCTCGGACCCAGTACTTC
TRBV7-7,TRBJ2-5,TRBD1,.,CASSLAGTGEGTQYF,TGTGCCAGCAGCTTAGCGGGGACAGGGGAGGGGACCCAGTACTTC
TRBV4-1,TRBJ1-4,TRBD1,few,CASSQEGGTANEKLFF,TGCGCCAGCAGCCAAGAGGGCGGGACAGCCAATGAAAAACTGTTTTTT
TRBV5-5,TRBJ2-3,.,.,CASSLARGIFGDTQYF,TGTGCCAGCAGCTTGGCGCGGGGAATTTTTGGAGATACGCAGTATTTT
TRBV7-9,TRBJ2-3,TRBD2,.,CASSSRLAGAGADTQYF,TGTGCCAGCAGCTCAAGACTAGCGGGAGCGGGGGCGGATACGCAGTATTTT
TRBV19,TRBJ2-5,.,many,CASSQGWRETQYF,TGTGCCAGTAGTCAAGGATGGAGGGAGACCCAGTACTTC
TRBV11-2,TRBJ2-7,.,.,CASSPHRSTEGLSEQYF,TGTGCCAGCAGCCCCCACCGATCGACAGAGGGTCTCTCCGAGCAGTACTTC
TRBV15,TRBJ2-2,.,many,CATSRDQHGGEELFF,TGTGCCACCAGCAGAGACCAACACGGGGGCGAGGAGCTGTTTTTT
TRBV6-2/TRBV6-3,TRBJ1-1,TRBD1,.,CASSFRGRGTEAFF,TGTGCCAGCAGTTTCAGGGGGCGAGGGACTGAAGCTTTCTTT
TRBV5-1,TRBJ2-5,.,few,CASSPPPQETQYF,TGCGCCAGCAGCCCACCTCCCCAAGAGACCCAGTACTTC
TRBV6-5,TRBJ2-5,.,.,CASSYSTGTGGLGTQYF,TGTGCCAGCAGTTACTCGACAGGGACGGGAGGGCTTGGGACCCAGTACTTC
TRBV6-1,TRBJ2-1,.,.,CASSQRQGGSYNEQFF,TGTGCCAGCAGTCAGCGACAGGGAGGCTCCTACAATGAGCAGTTCTTC
TRBV10-2,TRBJ1-4,TRBD1,.,CASRDRGQANEKLFF,TGCGCCAGCAGGGACAGGGGGCAGGCTAATGAAAAACTGTTTTTT
TRBV5-1,TRBJ2-2,.,.,CASSLGSGYTGELFF,TGCGCCAGCAGCTTGGGATCGGGGTACACCGGGGAGCTGTTTTTT
TRBV11-2,TRBJ2-1,TRBD2,few,CASILGLAGPPLHEQFF,TGTGCCAGCATCCTGGGACTAGCGGGCCCTCCCTTACATGAGCAGTTCTTC
TRBV9,TRBJ2-1,.,many,CASSVGSASYNEQFF,TGTGCCAGCAGCGTAGGCAGCGCCTCCTACAATGAGCAGTTCTTC
TRBV24-1,TRBJ2-1,TRBD2,few,CATSGPGLAGVSYNEQFF,TGTGCCACCAGTGGACCGGGACTAGCGGGAGTTTCATACAATGAGCAGTTCTTC